This T cell receptor (beta chain) was sequenced during a study of cytomegalovirus exposure and HLA in healthy donors. General study findings and limits: According to the study, 150 to 200 TCR beta chains were cytomegalovirus-associated.

Profiling relied on immunoSEQ multiplex PCR, and the TCRdb table lists in-frame clones only, not all of them. The sample consists of 150,000 or so clones, approximately 92% of them appearing once. This clone has a single count. The antigen remains undetermined. The CDR3 runs 17 residues. Trimming removed 8 bases at V and 0 bases at J, with 19 bases between. Germline V gene lookup returns CDR1 WSHSY and CDR2 SAAADI. Sample: PBMCs. The chain has TRBV10-2 and TRBJ1-4; weak D call: TRBD1 (6 bases). The receptor was derived from a woman aged 18-29 years in good health and CMV-seropositive. CDR3 DNA sequence: TGCGCCAGCGGACCGGGACATTCCCTTCCAACTAATGAAAAACTGTTTTTT. As protein: CASGPGHSLPTNEKLFF.